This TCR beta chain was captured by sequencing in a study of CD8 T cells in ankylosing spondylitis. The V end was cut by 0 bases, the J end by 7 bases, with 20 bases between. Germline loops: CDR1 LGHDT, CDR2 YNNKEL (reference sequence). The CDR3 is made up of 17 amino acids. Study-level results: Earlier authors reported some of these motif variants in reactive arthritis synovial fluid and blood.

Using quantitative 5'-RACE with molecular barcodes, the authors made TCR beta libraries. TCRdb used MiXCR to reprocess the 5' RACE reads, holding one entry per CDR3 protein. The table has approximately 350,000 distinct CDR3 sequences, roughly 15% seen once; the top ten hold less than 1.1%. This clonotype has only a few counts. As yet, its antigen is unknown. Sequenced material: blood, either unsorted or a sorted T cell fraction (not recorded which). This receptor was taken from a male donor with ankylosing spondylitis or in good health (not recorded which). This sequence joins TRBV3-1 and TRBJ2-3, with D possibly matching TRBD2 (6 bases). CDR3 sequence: CASSQDLQTSRIHTQYF. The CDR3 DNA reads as TGTGCCAGCAGCCAAGATTTGCAGACTAGTCGGATACATACGCAGTATTTT.